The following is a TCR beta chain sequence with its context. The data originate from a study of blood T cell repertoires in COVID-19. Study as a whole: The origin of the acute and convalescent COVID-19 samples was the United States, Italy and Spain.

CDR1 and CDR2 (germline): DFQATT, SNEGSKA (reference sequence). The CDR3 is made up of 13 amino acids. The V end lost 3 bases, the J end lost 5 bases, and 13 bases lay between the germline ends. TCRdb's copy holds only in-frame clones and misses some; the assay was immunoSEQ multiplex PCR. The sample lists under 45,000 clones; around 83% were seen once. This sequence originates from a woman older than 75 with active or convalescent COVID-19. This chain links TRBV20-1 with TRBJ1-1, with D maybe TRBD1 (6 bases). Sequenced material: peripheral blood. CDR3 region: CSASGEGETEAFF. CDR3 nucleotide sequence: TGCAGTGCTAGTGGCGAGGGGGAGACTGAAGCTTTCTTT.